One sample yielded the 24 T cell receptor beta chains listed below, sequenced in a study of blood T cell repertoires in COVID-19. This table comes from immunoSEQ multiplex PCR, and its TCRdb copy is limited to in-frame clones, with some not included. The sample carries more than 80,000 clones, around 88% recorded once. The sequenced sample consisted of peripheral blood. The receptors shown here come from a man aged 50 to 60 with active COVID-19.

This clone is a singleton in its sample. The V and J genes are TRBV3-1 (or the pseudogene TRBV3-2) and TRBJ2-5; no clear D. The CDR3 is 15 residues long. V shed 1 base and J shed 3 bases, with 12 bases lying between them. Germline assignment: CDR1 LGHDT and CDR2 YNNKEL (reference sequence). The CDR3 bases are TGTGCCAGCAGCCAAGTGTGTAGTGCTAAAGAGACCCAGTACTTC. This encodes CASSQVCSAKETQYF.

This chain uses TRBV28 with TRBJ1-1, with 10 bases aligning to TRBD1. The CDR3 covers 15 residues. Unmatched junction bases numbered 8, after V lost 4 bases and J lost 6 bases. The germline gives CDR1 MDHEN, CDR2 SYDVKM. The CDR3 nucleotides read TGTGCCAGCAGTTCCTCTGGACAGGGGGTTTCTGAAGCTTTCTTT. Protein sequence: CASSSSGQGVSEAFF.

CDR3 in DNA: TGTGCCAGCAGTTACTCGACGGACAGAAAAAACATTCAGTACTTC. It translates to CASSYSTDRKNIQYF. The gene calls are TRBV6-5 and TRBJ2-4; D may be TRBD1 (6 bases). The CDR3 has 15 residues. Germline CDR1 reads MNHEY; CDR2 reads SVGAGI. V was pared by 0 bases and J by 4 bases, with 10 bases between.

J is TRBJ2-7 and V is TRBV12-3 or TRBV12-4, with 9 bases aligning to TRBD1. After removal of 5 bases from V and 5 bases from J, the junction contained 4 bases not matched to a gene. The CDR3 is made up of 13 amino acids. The CDR3 nucleotides are TGTGCCAGCAGTCCCGGGACAGGGAACGAGCAGTACTTC. This encodes CASSPGTGNEQYF.

The chain uses TRBV7-8 and TRBJ1-2; TRBD1 aligns across 9 bases. Per the germline V gene, CDR1 is SGHVS and CDR2 is FQNEAQ. V lost 7 bases and J lost 1; bases outside the gene matches: 7. The CDR3 is made up of 15 amino acids. The chain's CDR3 is CASTLGQGFNYGYTF. CDR3 DNA: TGTGCCAGCACCCTTGGACAGGGGTTTAACTATGGCTACACCTTC.

J is TRBJ2-1 and V is TRBV5-8, with 8 bases aligning to TRBD2. Looked up from germline, CDR1 is SGHTS and CDR2 is YDEGEE. V was pared by 4 bases and J by 9 bases, with 6 bases of the junction left unmatched. The CDR3 consists of 13 residues. The CDR3: CASSLGGDSEQFF. In DNA, the CDR3 is TGTGCCAGCAGCCTCGGGGGGGACTCTGAGCAGTTCTTC.

The CDR3 spells CASQGASPTQYF. DNA of the CDR3: TGTGCCAGCCAGGGCGCATCCCCTACGCAGTATTTT. The genes are TRBV2 and TRBJ2-3, with a weak D call TRBD1 (5 bases). The V and J ends lost 8 bases and 8 bases respectively, with 14 bases between them. The CDR3 runs to 12 residues. Germline CDR1 and CDR2: SNHLY and FYNNEI.

The J gene is TRBJ1-4, the V gene TRBV6-6; D not resolved. Deletions cut 0 bases from V and 7 bases from J, with 12 bases between. The length of the CDR3 is 15 residues. Germline V gene sequence: CDR1 MNHNY, CDR2 SVGAGI (reference sequence). CDR3 loop: CASSYSLQSSEKLFF. The DNA of the CDR3 is TGTGCCAGCAGTTACTCGCTACAGAGTAGTGAAAAACTGTTTTTT.

The rearrangement links TRBV19 to TRBJ1-6; D is perhaps TRBD1 (5 bases). The CDR3 has 16 amino acids. Trimming stripped 7 bases from V and 8 bases from J, with 21 bases between. The germline CDR1 and CDR2 sequences are LNHDA and SQIVND (reference sequence). The DNA for the CDR3 is TGTGCCAGTACCCTAGCGGGACGCTCTCCTCATTCACCCCTCCACTTT. Translation: CASTLAGRSPHSPLHF.

The rearrangement joins TRBV28 to TRBJ1-1; D might be TRBD1 (5 bases). Germline values: CDR1 MDHEN, CDR2 SYDVKM. CDR3 size: 15 residues. Trimming pared 5 bases from V and 2 bases from J, leaving 15 bases between. DNA of the CDR3: TGTGCCAGCAGTATCCAGGGTAAGGGAAACACTGAAGCTTTCTTT. Translated, it gives CASSIQGKGNTEAFF.

The rearrangement joins TRBV4-1 to TRBJ2-7; a possible D gene is TRBD2 (6 bases). The CDR3 runs to 12 residues. Germline V CDR1 and CDR2: MGHRA, YSYEKL. V was clipped by 5 bases and J by 5 bases, with 10 bases between them. CDR3 amino acids: CASSAGGNEQYF. For the CDR3, the DNA is TGCGCCAGCAGCGCCGGCGGGAACGAGCAGTACTTC.

Comment on this clone: The junction does not match germline at one end; this may be a read error. The V gene is TRBV7-7, the J gene TRBJ2-2, with TRBD1 identical over 8 bases. Germline assignment: CDR1 SSHAT and CDR2 FNYEAQ (reference sequence). This CDR3 is built from 16 residues. CDR3 sequence: CASSPRTGKNTGELFF. Here the CDR3 DNA reads TGTGCTAGCAGCCCACGGACAGGGAAGAACACCGGGGAGCTGTTTTTT.

The V call is TRBV4-2, the J call TRBJ1-6; 8 bases fit TRBD1. V shed 0 bases, J shed 9 bases, and the junction held 7 bases outside the gene matches. The CDR3 runs to 16 residues. The germline V gene has CDR1 LGHNA and CDR2 YNFKEQ. In DNA, the CDR3 is TGTGCCAGCAGCCAAGAGGGACAGGACTTTAGTTCACCCCTCCACTTT. This codes for CASSQEGQDFSSPLHF.

This chain uses TRBV5-8 with TRBJ1-1; 8 bases line up with TRBD1. The CDR3 covers 15 residues. The germline V gene has CDR1 SGHTS and CDR2 YDEGEE. J lost 6 bases, V lost 0 bases, and 7 bases had no gene match. Written as DNA, the CDR3 is TGTGCCAGCAGCTTGGACAGGGGGTCGCAAGCTGAAGCTTTCTTT. Translated: CASSLDRGSQAEAFF.

The gene calls are TRBV28 and TRBJ1-2, with 7 bases that match TRBD1. The V segment lost 8 bases and the J segment 0 bases; nucleotides outside the gene matches: 3. The CDR3 sequence is 13 residues long. Germline V gives CDR1 MDHEN, CDR2 SYDVKM. The CDR3 DNA sequence: TGTGCCAGCCTTACAGGGGCTAACTATGGCTACACCTTC. Translated: CASLTGANYGYTF.

This chain uses TRBV13 with TRBJ2-1; 8 nucleotides align to TRBD2. J was trimmed by 5 bases and V by 0 bases; bases with no gene match: 9. Germline V gives CDR1 PRHDT, CDR2 FYEKMQ (reference sequence). The CDR3 sequence is 17 residues long. CDR3 sequence reads: CASSLGLRGRFNNEQFF. CDR3 bases: TGTGCCAGCAGCTTAGGCCTGCGCGGGAGGTTCAACAATGAGCAGTTCTTC.

V is TRBV6-6 and J is TRBJ1-2; the D is unclear. This CDR3 has 12 residues. V was trimmed by 5 bases and J by 1 base, leaving 5 bases between them. CDR1 is MNHNY and CDR2 is SVGAGI in the germline V gene (reference sequence). The chain's CDR3 is CASSVSNYGYTF. In nucleotides, the CDR3 is TGTGCCAGCAGTGTCAGTAACTATGGCTACACCTTC.

The chain links TRBV9 to TRBJ2-1; D remains ambiguous. The CDR3 loop spans 14 amino acids. The V and J ends lost 0 bases and 9 bases respectively, with 13 bases between them. In germline, CDR1 is SGDLS, CDR2 YYNGEE. This chain's CDR3 is CASSVGMGDFEQFF. CDR3 DNA: TGTGCCAGCAGCGTAGGGATGGGTGACTTTGAGCAGTTCTTC.

This clone was seen just once. The chain links TRBV19 to TRBJ2-5; 11 bases are shared with TRBD2. Germline V gene data show CDR1 as LNHDA and CDR2 as SQIVND (reference sequence). J gave up 5 bases and V 10 bases, and 12 bases lay outside the gene matches. This CDR3 has 15 amino acids. The CDR3, as DNA: TGTGCCACCTCCGGACTAGCGGGTTTCAAGGAGACCCAGTACTTC. Translating gives CATSGLAGFKETQYF. The variable domain in full, completed from reference TRBV19 and TRBJ2-5, reads DGGITQSPKYLFRKEGQNVTLSCEQNLNHDAMYWYRQDPGQGLRLIYYSQIVNDFQKGDIAEGYSVSREKKESFPLTVTSAQKNPTAFYLCATSGLAGFKETQYFGPGTRLLVL.

The V call is TRBV5-4, the J call TRBJ2-7, with 9 bases identical to TRBD2. The CDR3 spans 16 residues. Trimming cost V 2 bases and J 5 bases; bases outside gene matches: 11. CDR1 is SGHNT, CDR2 YYREEE, per germline (reference sequence). The DNA for the CDR3 is TGTGCCAGCAGCTTCCGGGCGGGGGGGCCTTTCCACGAGCAGTACTTC. As protein: CASSFRAGGPFHEQYF.

This rearrangement joins TRBV2 to TRBJ1-6, with D hard to call. The CDR3 totals 11 residues. The germline V gene encodes CDR1 SNHLY and CDR2 FYNNEI. V was clipped by 6 bases and J by 10 bases, with 7 bases between them. The CDR3 nucleotides read TGTGCCAGCAGAGAGGCGTCACCCCTCCACTTT. Protein: CASREASPLHF. Full variable domain (missing parts from reference TRBV2 and TRBJ1-6): EPEVTQTPSHQVTQMGQEVILRCVPISNHLYFYWYRQILGQKVEFLVSFYNNEISEKSEIFDDQFSVERPDGSNFTLKIRSTKLEDSAMYFCASREASPLHFGNGTRLTVT.

The chain is built from TRBV19 and TRBJ2-2, with 9 nucleotides matching TRBD1. J lost 1 base, V lost 7 bases, and 4 bases had no gene match. CDR3 length: 15 amino acids. Germline V CDR1 and CDR2: LNHDA, SQIVND (reference sequence). The CDR3 spells CASIGDRVNTGELFF. CDR3 coding DNA: TGTGCCAGTATCGGGGACAGGGTGAACACCGGGGAGCTGTTTTTT.

This sequence joins TRBV27 and TRBJ1-5, with D possibly being TRBD1 (6 bases). The CDR3 is 14 residues long. Trimming took off 6 bases at V and 7 bases at J, with 16 bases between the two ends. Germline V gene sequence: CDR1 MNHEY, CDR2 SMNVEV (reference sequence). The CDR3 sequence: CASSSTGGGQPQHF. The CDR3 DNA reads as TGTGCCAGCAGCAGCACTGGGGGCGGGCAGCCCCAGCATTTT.

V gene TRBV4-3 combines with J gene TRBJ1-4; 8 nucleotides agree with TRBD1. J lost 8 bases, V lost 1 base, and 9 bases had no gene match. CDR1 is LGHNA, CDR2 YSLEER, per germline. The CDR3 totals 16 residues. The CDR3 DNA sequence: TGCGCCAGCAGCCAAGGCTCGACAGGGGCCAGGGAAAAACTGTTTTTT. Protein product: CASSQGSTGAREKLFF.